This record looks at one TCR beta chain sequence and its context. Original methodology: Amplifying reference gene primers gave estimates of nucleated cell counts. Libraries were prepared by immunoSEQ multiplex PCR; TCRdb keeps only in-frame clonotypes and omits some of them. D and trimming come from the DNA, and the V and J calls and clone size come from that table. The sample lists 11,000 to 15,000 clones; roughly 91% were seen once. The sample originates from a study of blood T cell repertoires in COVID-19. The CDR3 contains 15 residues. The germline V gene has CDR1 SGHVS and CDR2 FNYEAQ. The ends were cut back, 2 bases at V and 2 bases at J, with 13 bases in the middle.

The sequence was collected from a human donor in a cohort sampled during active COVID-19. The rearrangement links TRBV7-6 to TRBJ2-7; D may be TRBD2 (6 bases). Material: peripheral blood. The CDR3 here is CASSLMAGPTYEQYF. The DNA of the CDR3 is TGTGCCAGCAGCTTAATGGCGGGGCCTACCTACGAGCAGTACTTC. Full variable domain (remainder filled in from reference TRBV7-6 and TRBJ2-7): GAGVSQSPRYKVTKRGQDVALRCDPISGHVSLYWYRQALGQGPEFLTYFNYEAQQDKSGLPNDRFSAERPEGSISTLTIQRTEQRDSAMYRCASSLMAGPTYEQYFGPGTRLTVT.